The present T cell receptor beta chain was sequenced within a study of T cells in Graves' hyperthyroidism and ophthalmopathy. Template material for amplifying TCR beta CDR3 regions consisted of RNA transcripts. TCR CDR3 regions were first amplified by RT-PCR with HTBI primers. TCRdb reanalysed the multiplex PCR reads using MiXCR and keeps one entry per CDR3 protein. Counted here are some 320,000 distinct CDR3 sequences, approximately 14% occurring once; the ten biggest clones make up 34%. This clonotype showed up many times. Trimming took 0 bases from V and 3 from J, leaving 11 bases between them. The CDR3 contains 15 residues. Looked up from germline, CDR1 is SGHAT and CDR2 is FQNNGV.

The receptor was isolated from a woman in her thirties or forties with Graves' ophthalmopathy. The material sequenced was blood. V and J are TRBV11-2 and TRBJ1-1; weak D call: TRBD1 (5 bases). DNA for the CDR3: TGTGCCAGCAGCTTAGATCGGAGAGGGGACACTGAAGCTTTCTTT. Encoded protein: CASSLDRRGDTEAFF.